These 10 T cell receptor beta chains were sequenced from one sample in a study of OX40 agonist ivuxolimab in advanced cancers. Sequencing was performed with immunoSEQ multiplex PCR; in TCRdb, only in-frame clones are kept and a portion is missing. Among tens of thousands of clones listed, 80% to 90% were seen once. Sequenced here: CD4+ or CD8+ T cells sorted from blood, sampled in a trial of the OX40 agonist ivuxolimab. All receptors derive from an adult with an advanced solid tumor such as melanoma, head and neck, liver or kidney cancer.

The V and J genes are TRBV7-9 and TRBJ1-5; perhaps TRBD1 as D (6 bases). The germline gives CDR1 SEHNR, CDR2 FQNEAQ (reference sequence). Between the trimmed V and J ends, which lost 8 bases and 7 bases, there was a span of 12 bases. The CDR3 has 12 amino acids. The CDR3 DNA follows: TGTGCCAGCGCCCGGGGGCGACAGCCCCAGCATTTT. Encoded protein: CASARGRQPQHF.

V usage is TRBV27 and J usage is TRBJ1-5; the D is unclear. This CDR3 has 13 amino acids. Trimming stripped 3 bases from V and 6 bases from J, with 9 bases between. Germline V CDR1 and CDR2: MNHEY, SMNVEV (reference sequence). CDR3 protein: CASSFGYRQPQHF. The CDR3 DNA is TGTGCCAGCAGTTTTGGGTATCGTCAGCCCCAGCATTTT.

This clone was seen only once. This rearrangement joins TRBV27 to TRBJ2-7, with D perhaps TRBD2 (6 bases). Germline values: CDR1 MNHEY, CDR2 SMNVEV (reference sequence). The CDR3 totals 14 residues. The V end was cut by 5 bases, the J end by 2 bases, with 13 bases between. The CDR3 loop reads CASSQGTQAYEQYF. CDR3 in DNA: TGTGCCAGCAGTCAAGGGACTCAAGCCTACGAGCAGTACTTC.

The chain employs TRBV4-3 and TRBJ2-7; D might be TRBD1 (6 bases). Germline V gene data show CDR1 as LGHNA and CDR2 as YSLEER. V shed 0 bases and J shed 0 bases, with 9 bases lying between them. The CDR3 spans 15 residues. The CDR3 region is CASSQEGDTSYEQYF. Here the CDR3 DNA reads TGCGCCAGCAGCCAAGAGGGGGACACCTCCTACGAGCAGTACTTC.

The chain recombines TRBV7-8 with TRBJ1-1; 8 bases fit TRBD1. This CDR3 spans 16 amino acids. CDR1 and CDR2 from the germline V gene are SGHVS and FQNEAQ. Trimming at V came to 5 bases and at J to 1 base, leaving 9 bases not matched to a gene. In DNA, the CDR3 is TGTGCCAGCAGCAGATCTTTAGGACAGGGGAACACTGAAGCTTTCTTT. It yields the protein CASSRSLGQGNTEAFF.

J is TRBJ1-1 and V is TRBV11-2; D call uncertain. The germline V gene has CDR1 SGHAT and CDR2 FQNNGV. Deletions cut 6 bases from V and 4 bases from J, with 15 bases between. The CDR3 is 14 residues long. The CDR3 nucleotides read TGTGCCAGCAGTTTCCTCTCCGAGGGCACTGAAGCTTTCTTT. This encodes CASSFLSEGTEAFF. Full variable domain (outside the CDR3, taken from reference TRBV11-2 and TRBJ1-1): EAGVAQSPRYKIIEKRQSVAFWCNPISGHATLYWYQQILGQGPKLLIQFQNNGVVDDSQLPKDRFSAERLKGVDSTLKIQPAKLEDSAVYLCASSFLSEGTEAFFGQGTRLTVV.

The J gene is TRBJ1-1, the V gene TRBV2; D remains unclear. CDR1 and CDR2 from the germline V gene are SNHLY and FYNNEI. The CDR3 extends over 13 amino acids. V lost 7 bases to trimming and J lost 5 bases, with 14 bases between them. The chain's CDR3 is CASITGGGTEAFF. CDR3 DNA sequence: TGTGCCAGCATCACCGGAGGAGGGACTGAAGCTTTCTTT.

The chain is built from TRBV6-6 and TRBJ2-2; D gene uncertain. Between the trimmed V and J ends, which lost 4 bases and 5 bases, there was a span of 5 bases. This CDR3 region has 12 residues. In germline, CDR1 is MNHNY, CDR2 SVGAGI (reference sequence). This CDR3 is CASSSWTGELFF. For the CDR3, the DNA is TGTGCCAGCAGTTCCTGGACCGGGGAGCTGTTTTTT.

This clone was detected only once. This chain joins TRBV4-3 and TRBJ1-6; no reliable D call. Germline CDR1 and CDR2: LGHNA and YSLEER. The length of the CDR3 is 14 residues. V was trimmed by 3 bases and J by 7 bases, leaving 10 bases between them. This CDR3 reads CASSHDGGNSPLHF. The CDR3 DNA sequence: TGCGCCAGCAGCCACGACGGTGGAAATTCACCCCTCCACTTT.

The chain combines TRBV29-1 with TRBJ2-7; 7 bases match TRBD2. The CDR3 covers 14 residues. Germline CDR1 and CDR2: SQVTM and ANQGSEA. J gave up 2 bases and V 3 bases, and 7 bases lay outside the gene matches. The CDR3: CSVDSRENPYEQYF. The CDR3 region has the DNA TGCAGCGTTGACTCGCGGGAGAACCCCTACGAGCAGTACTTC.